A single sample gave rise to the 7 T cell receptor beta chains below, sequenced in a study of cytomegalovirus exposure and HLA in healthy donors. Primers: 60 Vbeta forward and 13 Jbeta reverse. Clones were read by immunoSEQ multiplex PCR, and TCRdb kept only the in-frame ones, dropping some. The table lists tens of thousands of clones, 78% of them singletons. Source material: PBMCs. The receptors stem from a woman aged 40 to 50 in good health and CMV-seropositive.

This sequence joins TRBV30 and TRBJ1-5, with TRBD1 matching over 7 bases. The CDR3 covers 14 residues. V gave up 3 bases and J gave up 7 bases; unmatched junction bases: 9. CDR1 and CDR2 from the germline V gene are GTSNPN and SVGIG (reference sequence). For the CDR3, the DNA is TGTGCCTGGAGCCCACAGGGGTGGATACAGCCCCAGCATTTT. Translating it yields CAWSPQGWIQPQHF.

This chain uses TRBV28 with TRBJ2-2, with D perhaps matching TRBD1 (6 bases). The V end was cut by 4 bases, the J end by 1 base, with 16 bases between. CDR3 length: 17 amino acids. Germline assignment: CDR1 MDHEN and CDR2 SYDVKM. CDR3 region: CASSSPPGHGNTGELFF. The CDR3 bases are TGTGCCAGCAGTTCGCCTCCGGGACATGGGAACACCGGGGAGCTGTTTTTT.

J is TRBJ2-3 and V is TRBV29-1; D is uncertain. This CDR3 is 15 amino acids long. Germline V lookup: CDR1 SQVTM, CDR2 ANQGSEA. Trimming cost V 6 bases and J 0 bases, with 16 bases left between them. DNA of the CDR3: TGCAGCGTCCCCGCTGTTGCCTACAGCACAGATACGCAGTATTTT. Its translation is CSVPAVAYSTDTQYF.

This chain uses TRBV5-6 with TRBJ2-3; 15 bases map to TRBD2. The germline gives CDR1 SGHDT, CDR2 YYEEEE. J lost 5 bases, V lost 2 bases, and 6 bases had no gene match. The CDR3 covers 17 residues. CDR3: CASSFGLAGGLGDTQYF. The CDR3 DNA reads TGTGCCAGCAGCTTTGGACTAGCGGGGGGGCTCGGAGATACGCAGTATTTT.

The V gene is TRBV19, the J gene TRBJ1-2; weak D call: TRBD1 (6 bases). V was trimmed by 6 bases and J by 1 base, leaving 15 bases between them. The CDR3 sequence is 15 residues long. Germline lookup yields CDR1 LNHDA and CDR2 SQIVND (reference sequence). CDR3 coding DNA: TGTGCCAGTAGCCGGGCAGGGGAACTTAACTATGGCTACACCTTC. Protein: CASSRAGELNYGYTF. Complete variable domain (other parts from reference TRBV19 and TRBJ1-2): DGGITQSPKYLFRKEGQNVTLSCEQNLNHDAMYWYRQDPGQGLRLIYYSQIVNDFQKGDIAEGYSVSREKKESFPLTVTSAQKNPTAFYLCASSRAGELNYGYTFGSGTRLTVV.

CDR3 protein: CASSEAGAHNEQFF. CDR3 nucleotides: TGTGCCAGCAGCGAAGCAGGGGCCCACAATGAGCAGTTCTTC. The rearrangement joins TRBV7-2 to TRBJ2-1; possible D gene TRBD1, 6 bases. The CDR3 totals 14 residues. Between the trimmed V and J ends, which lost 5 bases and 5 bases, there was a span of 13 bases. CDR1 SGHTA and CDR2 FQGNSA come from the germline V gene.

This clone was counted only a few times. The chain is built from TRBV2 and TRBJ2-1; 11 bases match TRBD1. With 7 bases clipped from V and 8 bases from J, the junction kept 4 bases outside the gene matches. CDR3 length equals 13 residues. Germline V CDR1 and CDR2: SNHLY, FYNNEI. Here the CDR3 reads CASTRTGGDEQFF. In nucleotides, the CDR3 is TGTGCCAGCACCAGGACAGGGGGCGATGAGCAGTTCTTC. The full variable domain, with the rest looked up from reference TRBV2 and TRBJ2-1, is EPEVTQTPSHQVTQMGQEVILRCVPISNHLYFYWYRQILGQKVEFLVSFYNNEISEKSEIFDDQFSVERPDGSNFTLKIRSTKLEDSAMYFCASTRTGGDEQFFGPGTRLTVL.